This is a list of T cell receptor beta chains from one sample in a study of patients and donors after allogeneic stem cell transplantation. TCRdb passed the RT-PCR reads through MiXCR, listing each CDR3 protein once. Among about a million distinct CDR3 sequences listed, roughly 18% were seen once. Sequenced input: blood, either unsorted or a sorted T cell fraction (not recorded which). These receptors were collected from a human donor who was either an allogeneic HSCT recipient or a stem cell or donor lymphocyte infusion donor (not recorded which). It is not recorded whose cells these are; they may come from a transplant donor. Each CDR3 is given with its conserved first and last residue. A D gene is named only where the DNA matches it firmly. Clone size is not always given. Where it is, it says once, few, many or a class for expanded clones.

j_gene: TRBJ2-3
abundance: many
v_gene: TRBV10-3
d_gene: NA
CDR3aa: CAIGDGTDTQYF
CDR3nt: TGTGCCATCGGGGACGGCACAGATACGCAGTATTTT

j_gene: TRBJ2-1
abundance: NA
v_gene: TRBV9
d_gene: TRBD2
CDR3aa: CASSVRTSGSHNEQFF
CDR3nt: TGTGCCAGCAGCGTTAGGACTAGCGGGAGCCACAATGAGCAGTTCTTC

j_gene: TRBJ1-5
abundance: NA
v_gene: TRBV6-2/TRBV6-3
d_gene: TRBD1
CDR3aa: CASSYPGTGGPISNQPQHF
CDR3nt: TGTGCCAGCAGTTACCCCGGGACAGGGGGCCCGATTTCCAATCAGCCCCAGCATTTT

j_gene: TRBJ2-3
abundance: NA
v_gene: TRBV10-3
d_gene: NA
CDR3aa: CAISEGPNTQYF
CDR3nt: TGTGCCATCAGTGAGGGACCCAACACGCAGTATTTT

j_gene: TRBJ1-2
abundance: few
v_gene: TRBV25-1
d_gene: NA
CDR3aa: CASSTQQTNYGYTF
CDR3nt: TGTGCCAGCAGTACCCAGCAGACTAACTATGGCTACACCTTC

j_gene: TRBJ2-7
abundance: NA
v_gene: TRBV5-1
d_gene: NA
CDR3aa: CASSTGHPYEQYF
CDR3nt: TGCGCCAGCAGCACGGGACATCCATACGAGCAGTACTTC

j_gene: TRBJ1-1
abundance: NA
v_gene: TRBV5-1
d_gene: TRBD1
CDR3aa: CASSLGDRKSPTEAFF
CDR3nt: TGCGCCAGCAGCTTGGGGGACAGAAAAAGCCCCACTGAAGCTTTCTTT

j_gene: TRBJ2-7
abundance: many
v_gene: TRBV5-6
d_gene: TRBD1
CDR3aa: CASSLGRTGNPYEQYF
CDR3nt: TGTGCCAGCAGCTTGGGCAGGACAGGGAACCCCTACGAGCAGTACTTC

j_gene: TRBJ1-6
abundance: many
v_gene: TRBV27
d_gene: NA
CDR3aa: CASSLSGNSPLHF
CDR3nt: TGTGCCAGCAGTTTATCCGGGAATTCACCCCTCCACTTT

j_gene: TRBJ2-2
abundance: many
v_gene: TRBV28
d_gene: NA
CDR3aa: CASSLAQANTGELFF
CDR3nt: TGTGCCAGCAGTTTGGCACAGGCGAACACCGGGGAGCTGTTTTTT

j_gene: TRBJ2-1
abundance: NA
v_gene: TRBV7-9
d_gene: TRBD1
CDR3aa: CASSPPGQGASEQFF
CDR3nt: TGTGCCAGCAGCCCTCCGGGACAGGGGGCAAGTGAGCAGTTCTTC

j_gene: TRBJ2-7
abundance: few
v_gene: TRBV9
d_gene: NA
CDR3aa: CASSPRGPPYEQYF
CDR3nt: TGTGCCAGCAGCCCTCGCGGACCTCCCTACGAGCAGTACTTC

j_gene: TRBJ2-5
abundance: once
v_gene: TRBV9
d_gene: NA
CDR3aa: CASSVGPGGPQETQYF
CDR3nt: TGTGCCAGCAGCGTAGGACCTGGGGGACCCCAAGAGACCCAGTACTTC

j_gene: TRBJ1-1
abundance: many
v_gene: TRBV12-3/TRBV12-4
d_gene: NA
CDR3aa: CASISGGDMNTEAFF
CDR3nt: TGTGCCAGCATTTCCGGCGGGGACATGAACACTGAAGCTTTCTTT

j_gene: TRBJ2-3
abundance: NA
v_gene: TRBV3-1
d_gene: NA
CDR3aa: CASSPHLQEGTQYF
CDR3nt: TGTGCCAGCAGCCCGCACCTACAGGAGGGTACGCAGTATTTT